The 23 T cell receptor beta chains below all came from one sample that was sequenced in a study of blood T cells in healthy people across ages. For the second PCR, which ran for about 6 to 11 cycles, a sample-barcoded 5' primer and a J-beta primer mix were used. TCRdb re-called the 5' RACE reads through MiXCR, storing one row per CDR3 protein. The profile shows over a million distinct CDR3 sequences, more than 35% of them singletons. Sequenced: blood. The origin of the receptors is an older woman in good health.

The chain is built from TRBV20-1 and TRBJ1-2; 8 nucleotides match TRBD1. From germline, CDR1 is DFQATT and CDR2 SNEGSKA (reference sequence). Trimming at V came to 0 bases and at J to 7 bases, leaving 7 bases not matched to a gene. The CDR3 consists of 14 residues. For the CDR3, the DNA is TGCAGTGCTAGAGATCCCGACAGGGGCGGTGGCTACACCTTC. This sequence encodes CSARDPDRGGGYTF.

The chain uses TRBV7-9 and TRBJ2-1, with 11 bases identical to TRBD1. Germline CDR1 is SEHNR and CDR2 is FQNEAQ (reference sequence). V lost 5 bases, J lost 8 bases, and 11 bases stayed unmatched. This CDR3 region has 16 residues. CDR3 sequence reads: CASSNPGQGVRDEQFF. The CDR3 DNA sequence: TGTGCCAGCAGCAATCCGGGACAGGGGGTTCGGGATGAGCAGTTCTTC.

The V and J genes are TRBV7-2 and TRBJ2-1, with 15 bases fitting TRBD2. The CDR3 has 17 amino acids. Germline CDR1 reads SGHTA; CDR2 reads FQGNSA. The V gene end was trimmed by 4 bases and the J gene end by 7 bases; junction bases not matched to a gene: 8. This chain's CDR3 is CASSSGTSGRSWNEQFF. CDR3 nucleotides: TGTGCCAGCAGCTCCGGGACTAGCGGGAGGTCGTGGAATGAGCAGTTCTTC.

V and J are TRBV24-1 and TRBJ2-1, with TRBD1 matching 9 bases. Germline V gives CDR1 KGHDR, CDR2 SFDVKD. The CDR3 has 15 residues. The ends lost 2 bases at V and 7 bases at J; junction bases unmatched: 5. The CDR3 region has the DNA TGTGCCACCAGTGATTCCGGGACAGGGAGGAATGAGCAGTTCTTC. This translates into CATSDSGTGRNEQFF.

This clonotype has just a few counts. The rearrangement links TRBV6-6 to TRBJ2-5; possible D gene TRBD2, 5 bases. Germline V gene lookup returns CDR1 MNHNY and CDR2 SVGAGI (reference sequence). V was cut by 2 bases and J by 10 bases, with 11 bases left in between. The CDR3 contains 12 residues. The CDR3 DNA reads as TGTGCCAGCAGTTACGGAGGTATCGGCCAGTACTTC. Its translation: CASSYGGIGQYF.

V usage is TRBV29-1 and J usage is TRBJ1-2; TRBD1 might be the D (6 bases). Deletions cut 3 bases from V and 2 bases from J, with 10 bases between. Germline-derived CDR1 and CDR2 are SQVTM and ANQGSEA. The CDR3 spans 13 residues. Here the CDR3 DNA reads TGCAGCGTTGACCCAGGGGTGAACTATGGCTACACCTTC. Translating it yields CSVDPGVNYGYTF.

The genes are TRBV6-6 and TRBJ2-7; 12 bases match TRBD1. This CDR3 contains 16 residues. Looked up from germline, CDR1 is MNHNY and CDR2 is SVGAGI (reference sequence). Trimming took 6 bases from V and 1 from J; bases not matched to a gene: 7. CDR3 nucleotide sequence: TGTGCCAGCAGCCCCAGGGGACAGGGGGCTTCCTACGAGCAGTACTTC. This translates into CASSPRGQGASYEQYF.

The V gene is TRBV7-8, the J gene TRBJ2-7, with 7 positions matching TRBD1. The assigned J gene may be wrong: the sequence end matches TRBJ2-4 better. The CDR3 runs to 17 residues. CDR1 and CDR2 (germline): SGHVS, FQNEAQ. The CDR3 sequence is CASSLRIGQAKGNIQYF. In nucleotides, the CDR3 is TGTGCCAGCAGCTTGCGGATAGGACAGGCCAAAGGGAACATTCAGTACTTC.

On this clonotype itself: The junction differs from germline at one of its ends, possibly a read error. The rearrangement joins TRBV12-3 or TRBV12-4 to TRBJ1-2; weak D call: TRBD1 (5 bases). CDR3 size: 14 residues. The CDR3 DNA reads as TGTGACAGCAGTTTGCAGGGACCTAACTATGGCTACACCTTC. Translating gives CDSSLQGPNYGYTF.

This chain joins TRBV5-1 and TRBJ2-1, with D tentatively TRBD2 (6 bases). The CDR3 is 14 amino acids. V gave up 4 bases and J gave up 5 bases, with 13 bases separating them. CDR1 is SGHRS and CDR2 is YFSETQ in the germline V gene. The CDR3 sequence: CASSPGLFDNEQFF. The CDR3 nucleotides read TGCGCCAGCAGCCCGGGACTTTTCGACAATGAGCAGTTCTTC.

V and J are TRBV27 and TRBJ2-4; either TRBD1 or TRBD2 may supply D (5 bases each). The J call may not be correct, given that the DNA end is closer to TRBJ2-7. The CDR3 has 18 residues. Germline V gives CDR1 MNHEY, CDR2 SMNVEV (reference sequence). CDR3 residues: CASSFLQPGPRTHYEQYF. Here the CDR3 DNA reads TGTGCCAGCAGTTTTTTACAGCCGGGACCCAGAACCCACTACGAGCAGTACTTC.

The chain joins TRBV12-3 or TRBV12-4 to TRBJ2-3; 8 nucleotides align to TRBD2. CDR3 length equals 14 residues. The V gene end was trimmed by 7 bases and the J gene end by 4 bases; junction bases not matched to a gene: 7. This chain's CDR3 is CASNGRAGADTQYF. The DNA of the CDR3 is TGTGCCAGCAATGGCAGAGCGGGAGCAGATACGCAGTATTTT.

The CDR3: CATSRDKNYEQYF. CDR3 bases: TGTGCCACCAGCAGAGACAAAAACTACGAGCAGTACTTC. This chain links TRBV15 with TRBJ2-7; D unresolved. V was pared by 0 bases and J by 3 bases, with 6 bases between. Germline assignment: CDR1 LNHNV and CDR2 YYDKDF (reference sequence). The length of the CDR3 is 13 residues.

The rearrangement uses TRBV7-6 and TRBJ2-4, with a tentative D call TRBD2 (6 bases). The last part of the DNA fits TRBJ2-7 better; the J call may be wrong. This CDR3 has 14 residues. In germline, CDR1 is SGHVS, CDR2 FNYEAQ. CDR3 sequence reads: CASSLGGETYEQYF. The CDR3 region has the DNA TGTGCCAGCAGCTTAGGGGGGGAAACCTACGAGCAGTACTTC.

This clonotype was picked up a small number of times. The V call is TRBV16, the J call TRBJ2-7; 10 nucleotides line up with TRBD2. The V gene's germline CDR1 is KGHSY and CDR2 FQNENV. J lost 6 bases, V lost 2 bases, and 4 bases had no gene match. This CDR3 region has 14 residues. CDR3 sequence: CASSQLAGVGEQYF. CDR3 sequence (DNA): TGTGCCAGCAGCCAACTAGCGGGAGTGGGCGAGCAGTACTTC.

This clonotype was counted a few times. This chain connects TRBV27 to TRBJ2-5; D possibly corresponds to TRBD1 (6 bases). Germline loops: CDR1 MNHEY, CDR2 SMNVEV (reference sequence). The CDR3 has 15 amino acids. Trimming removed 2 bases at V and 5 bases at J, with 15 bases between. The CDR3 loop reads CASSLDYRAEETQYF. CDR3 DNA sequence: TGTGCCAGCAGTTTAGATTACAGGGCGGAGGAGACCCAGTACTTC.

V gene TRBV6-4 combines with J gene TRBJ2-5, with 7 bases aligning to TRBD1. Per the germline V gene, CDR1 is MRHNA and CDR2 is SNTAGT. Losses at the gene ends were 3 bases for V and 11 bases for J; bases not matched to a gene: 15. This CDR3 contains 15 residues. CDR3 sequence reads: CASSETGSMHNEQYF. CDR3 nucleotide sequence: TGTGCCAGCAGTGAGACAGGGAGTATGCACAATGAGCAGTACTTC.

This clonotype came up a few times. Here the CDR3 DNA reads TGTGCCAGCAGTCCGTCCGGGACAGGGGGAGAGACCCAGTACTTC. Encoded protein: CASSPSGTGGETQYF. This chain links TRBV6-5 with TRBJ2-5; the match to TRBD1 covers 11 bases. Germline V CDR1 and CDR2: MNHEY, SVGAGI. The CDR3 sequence is 15 residues long. Trimming took 5 bases from V and 4 from J; bases not matched to a gene: 6.

This clonotype has only a few counts. V gene TRBV20-1 combines with J gene TRBJ2-7, with 7 nucleotides matching TRBD1. Germline V gene data show CDR1 as DFQATT and CDR2 as SNEGSKA (reference sequence). The CDR3 length is 15 residues. The ends lost 6 bases at V and 3 bases at J; junction bases unmatched: 14. The CDR3: CSAGRDSAFFYEQYF. The CDR3 region has the DNA TGCAGTGCGGGCCGGGACAGCGCCTTTTTCTACGAGCAGTACTTC.

This clonotype was counted a few times. The chain has TRBV5-1 and TRBJ2-7, with D possibly TRBD1 on 6 matching bases. Per the germline V gene, CDR1 is SGHRS and CDR2 is YFSETQ. With 0 bases removed from V and 1 base from J, the gap between germline ends came to 14 bases. The CDR3 has 16 residues. The CDR3: CASSLGTGFGSYEQYF. The CDR3 bases are TGCGCCAGCAGCTTGGGTACAGGGTTCGGATCCTACGAGCAGTACTTC.

This clonotype was seen at least ten times. The chain couples TRBV4-2 to TRBJ2-7, with 12 bases that match TRBD2. Germline CDR1 and CDR2: LGHNA and YNFKEQ. Trimming removed 3 bases from V and 1 base from J; junction bases left unmatched: 7. This CDR3 contains 17 residues. Here the CDR3 reads CASSQALTSGRSYEQYF. In DNA form, the CDR3 reads TGTGCCAGCAGCCAGGCCCTGACTAGCGGGAGATCCTACGAGCAGTACTTC.

CDR3 sequence (DNA): TGTGCCAGCACCCCGACAGGGGCTGGGGCCAACGTCCTGACTTTC. Protein product: CASTPTGAGANVLTF. The chain links TRBV12-3 or TRBV12-4 to TRBJ2-6, with TRBD1 matching over 8 bases. The CDR3 consists of 15 residues. The junction had 4 bases not matched to a gene; V was cut back by 7 bases and J by 2 bases.

This chain links TRBV6-6 with TRBJ2-6; D is undetermined. V gave up 2 bases and J gave up 0 bases, with 11 bases separating them. The CDR3 length is 17 residues. Per the germline V gene, CDR1 is MNHNY and CDR2 is SVGAGI (reference sequence). CDR3 nucleotides: TGTGCCAGCAGTTACGATACGGGCGGCTCTGGGGCCAACGTCCTGACTTTC. Protein product: CASSYDTGGSGANVLTF.